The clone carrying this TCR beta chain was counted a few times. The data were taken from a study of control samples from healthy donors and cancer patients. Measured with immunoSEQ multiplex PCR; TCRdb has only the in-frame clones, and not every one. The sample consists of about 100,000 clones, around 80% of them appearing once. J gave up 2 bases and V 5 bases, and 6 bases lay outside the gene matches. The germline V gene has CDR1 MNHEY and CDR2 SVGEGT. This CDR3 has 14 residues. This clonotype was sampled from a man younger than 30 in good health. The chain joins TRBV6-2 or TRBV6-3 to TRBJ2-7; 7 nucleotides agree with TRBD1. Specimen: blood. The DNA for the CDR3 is TGTGCCAGCAGTCAGGGACAGCTTCCCTACGAGCAGTACTTC. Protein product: CASSQGQLPYEQYF.